The clone carrying this T cell receptor (beta chain) has more than one count but fewer than ten. The CDR3 spans 12 residues. CDR1 SGHDT and CDR2 YYEEEE come from the germline V gene. Trimming pared 0 bases from V and 14 bases from J, leaving 12 bases between. This sample was taken from a study of chemoradiotherapy in HPV16-positive cancers. Here immunoSEQ multiplex PCR was the method, and the copy in TCRdb shows in-frame clones only, minus some. The table has 12,000 or so clones, around 80% seen once; the top ten hold under 2.5%. This clonotype was obtained from a human donor with HPV-associated anogenital cancer. The chain carries TRBV5-6 and TRBJ1-5; a possible D gene is TRBD1 (5 bases). This material was collected from a patient who underwent chemoradiotherapy. CDR3 sequence (DNA): TGTGCCAGCAGCTTGGTAGGGGATATAGAGCATTTT. It specifies CASSLVGDIEHF. Variable domain in full (rest from reference TRBV5-6 and TRBJ1-5): DAGVTQSPTHLIKTRGQQVTLRCSPKSGHDTVSWYQQALGQGPQFIFQYYEEEERQRGNFPDRFSGHQFPNYSSELNVNALLLGDSALYLCASSLVGDIEHFGDGTRLSIL.